Listed below are T cell receptor beta chains from one sample, sequenced in a study of beta chain features in type 1 diabetes. The repertoire was sequenced with immunoSEQ multiplex PCR; TCRdb's copy has only in-frame clones and lacks some. The repertoire holds around 170,000 clones, with around 9.7% as singletons. The source material was central memory CD4+ T cells from blood. The receptor set was obtained from a woman aged 25 to 39 with type 1 diabetes. The CDR3 runs from the conserved cysteine through the conserved F or W. D genes are given only for firm matches. Part of the rows lack a size; the others show once, few, many or a class for expanded clones.

CDR3nt | CDR3aa | abundance | len | d_gene | j_gene | v_gene
TGTGCCAGCAGCAATGCTGGACAGGGAAAGGAGACCCAGTACTTC | CASSNAGQGKETQYF | few | 15 | . | TRBJ2-5 | TRBV21-1
TGCGCCAGCAGGATAGGGGCCACAGATACGCAGTATTTT | CASRIGATDTQYF | . | 13 | . | TRBJ2-3 | TRBV5-1
TGTGCCAGCAGCTTAGGTCCACTAGGGTACGAGCAGTACTTC | CASSLGPLGYEQYF | few | 14 | . | TRBJ2-7 | TRBV7-2
TGTGCCAGTAGTACGCCCCGGGACAGTCATGAAAAACTGTTTTTT | CASSTPRDSHEKLFF | few | 15 | TRBD1 | TRBJ1-4 | TRBV19
TGTGCCAGCAGCCCAACTCTAGCGTACAATGAGCAGTTCTTC | CASSPTLAYNEQFF | . | 14 | . | TRBJ2-1 | TRBV6-1
TGTGCCAGCAGTGCAGGACAGTTGGAAAAACTGTTTTTT | CASSAGQLEKLFF | . | 13 | . | TRBJ1-4 | TRBV6-1
TGCGCCAGCAGTCAATCGGCCGAGGGGGACAGCTCCTACAATGAGCAGTTCTTC | CASSQSAEGDSSYNEQFF | . | 18 | TRBD1 | TRBJ2-1 | TRBV23-1
TGTGCCAGCAGGAGGACTAGCACGGAGACCCAGTACTTC | CASRRTSTETQYF | few | 13 | TRBD2 | TRBJ2-5 | TRBV2
TGCGCCAGCAGCCAAGCACTAGCGGGAGGCCGCACCGGGGAGCTGTTTTTT | CASSQALAGGRTGELFF | few | 17 | TRBD2 | TRBJ2-2 | TRBV4-1
TGTGCCAGCAGCGCCCGTGGGAGATCCACAGATACGCAGTATTTT | CASSARGRSTDTQYF | few | 15 | . | TRBJ2-3 | TRBV7-2
TGTGCCAGCAGATTAAGCAGGGAACTTTATGGCTACACCTTC | CASRLSRELYGYTF | . | 14 | . | TRBJ1-2 | TRBV28
TGTGCCAGCAGCCGACAGGGACTCACTGAAGCTTTCTTT | CASSRQGLTEAFF | . | 13 | TRBD1 | TRBJ1-1 | TRBV13
TGTGCCATCAGTGCCGGGGGGTCGGGCTACGAGCAGTACTTC | CAISAGGSGYEQYF | many | 14 | TRBD2 | TRBJ2-7 | TRBV10-3
TGTGCCACCAGCAGAGATGTAGCGGAAGCCACAGATACGCAGTATTTT | CATSRDVAEATDTQYF | few | 16 | . | TRBJ2-3 | TRBV15
TGTGCCAGCAGTCCAATCCCAGCGGGAAGTGGGGAAGATACGCAGTATTTT | CASSPIPAGSGEDTQYF | once | 17 | TRBD2 | TRBJ2-3 | TRBV27
TGTGCCAGTAGTATAAACCAGGGGAATCAGCCCCAGCATTTT | CASSINQGNQPQHF | few | 14 | . | TRBJ1-5 | TRBV19
TGTGCCAGCAGCCAACGCCGGACAGCCTCTGGGGCCAACGTCCTGACTTTC | CASSQRRTASGANVLTF | few | 17 | . | TRBJ2-6 | TRBV11-2
TGTGCCAGCTCACCGAATAGGGGAATCGCAGATACGCAGTATTTT | CASSPNRGIADTQYF | . | 15 | . | TRBJ2-3 | TRBV18
TGCGCCAGCAGCGTAACAGGGGGCGCTTGGGACAATGAGCAGTTCTTC | CASSVTGGAWDNEQFF | . | 16 | TRBD1 | TRBJ2-1 | TRBV5-1
TGTGCCAGCACCATAAGACTAGCGGACACCGGGGAGCTGTTTTTT | CASTIRLADTGELFF | . | 15 | TRBD2 | TRBJ2-2 | TRBV7-9
TGTGCTAGCAGCCCAGTCGCGGGGAGCACAGATACGCAGTATTTT | CASSPVAGSTDTQYF | few | 15 | . | TRBJ2-3 | TRBV7-7
TGTGCCAGCGGCCAAGACACCTTCTATGGCTACACCTTC | CASGQDTFYGYTF | few | 13 | . | TRBJ1-2 | TRBV6-5
TGCGCCAGCAGCTTGGAAACTAGCGGGAATAGGGCCTACGAGCAGTACTTC | CASSLETSGNRAYEQYF | . | 17 | TRBD2 | TRBJ2-7 | TRBV5-1
TGCGCCAGCAGCTTGGAGACGAGGAGGACTGAAGCTTTCTTT | CASSLETRRTEAFF | few | 14 | . | TRBJ1-1 | TRBV5-1
TGTGCCAGCAGCCCGGACAGGATGCGAGAAAAACTGTTTTTT | CASSPDRMREKLFF | . | 14 | TRBD1 | TRBJ1-4 | TRBV7-9
TGTGCCAGCAGTGACGTGGCGGCTCAGACCCAGTACTTC | CASSDVAAQTQYF | few | 13 | . | TRBJ2-5 | TRBV2